The T cell receptor beta chain under discussion was sequenced for a study of blood T cell repertoires in COVID-19 (dated by TCRdb to about 2020). Broadly, across the study: Collaborator samples came from the United States, Italy and Spain and covered acute and convalescent phases of COVID-19. The material from the prospective study consisted of cDNA or gDNA derived from T cells, B-cell-depleted T cells, or PBMCs. Deeply sampled blood TCRbeta repertoires from subjects exposed to, actively infected with, or recovered from COVID-19 were included in the dataset. The repertoires were made available in a free public database intended to serve as a resource for research on the immune response to SARS-CoV-2. Samples were obtained from the ongoing ImmuneRACE study (first 160 participants) and from about 1,300 subjects provided by 6 global collaborators. Nearly every sample came with metadata listing a de-identified subject ID, COVID-19 status, age in years and sex. Where available, HLA class I and class II types were obtained from metadata supplied by the sample provider rather than from assay-based typing.

V is clipped by 6 bases and J by 3 bases, and the sequence between their germline boundaries is 14 bases long. The germline V gene (reference sequence) gives CDR1 as LNHDA and CDR2 as SQIVND. From cysteine to phenylalanine, the CDR3 is 14 amino acids long. The read is trimmed to its CDR3 DNA, 42 bases read in frame from base 1. Collaborating institutions collected whole blood in K2EDTA tubes following their own protocols. For TCRbeta analysis, collaborator samples were shipped as frozen whole blood, as isolated PBMCs, or as DNA extracted from either sample type. The immunoSEQ Assay, a bias-controlled multiplex PCR, was used to amplify TCRbeta CDR3 regions from genomic DNA. In the authors' own workflow: Within the assay, amplification of reference gene primers was used to estimate how many nucleated cells each sample contained. Sequence reads were collapsed and filtered to measure the absolute abundance of every unique TCRbeta CDR3 rearrangement. Productive Simpson clonality was computed per sample as the square root of Simpson's diversity index over productive rearrangements. TCRdb's version of the immuneACCESS table is confined to in-frame rearrangements and falls short of the full clone set. An unresolved V gene accounts for under half of the shortfall where checked; the remainder is of unknown origin. That table is the source of V, J and clone size, and D and trimming were worked out from the DNA. The sample contains 60,000 to 90,000 clones, approximately 84% of them found a single time. Around 5.3% of the sample is taken by the ten largest.

The investigation overall reported the following: Clinical and demographic metadata were provided uncurated, with the amount varying by source and participant.

With regard to this clone: This clone's antigen is unknown. Per-base quality was not reported, and no clone a single base away is much larger than it.

Sequencing used peripheral blood. The chain uses TRBV19 and TRBJ1-2; TRBD1 could be the D gene, as 6 bases match. This sequence was found in a man between 60 and 70 years old with active or convalescent COVID-19. The sequenced DNA is TGTGCCAGTAGAGCAACAGGGTTGGACTATGGCTACACCTTC. It is translated as CASRATGLDYGYTF. Full variable domain (CDR3 extended with the reference TRBV19 and TRBJ1-2 proteins): DGGITQSPKYLFRKEGQNVTLSCEQNLNHDAMYWYRQDPGQGLRLIYYSQIVNDFQKGDIAEGYSVSREKKESFPLTVTSAQKNPTAFYLCASRATGLDYGYTFGSGTRLTVV.